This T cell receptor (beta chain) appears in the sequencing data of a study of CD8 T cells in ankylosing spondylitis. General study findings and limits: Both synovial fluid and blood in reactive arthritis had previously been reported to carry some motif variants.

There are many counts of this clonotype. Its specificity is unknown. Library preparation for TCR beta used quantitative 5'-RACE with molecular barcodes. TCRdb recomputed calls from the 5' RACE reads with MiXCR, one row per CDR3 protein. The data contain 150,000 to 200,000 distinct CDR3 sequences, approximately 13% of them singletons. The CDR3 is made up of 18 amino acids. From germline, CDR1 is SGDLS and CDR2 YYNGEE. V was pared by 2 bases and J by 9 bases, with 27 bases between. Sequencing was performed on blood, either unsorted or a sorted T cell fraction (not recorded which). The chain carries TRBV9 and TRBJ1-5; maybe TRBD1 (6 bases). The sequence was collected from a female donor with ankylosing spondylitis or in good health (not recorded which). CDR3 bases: TGTGCCAGCAGCGTCAAGGTAGGACAGACCCCCAGTACACGGCCCCAGCATTTT. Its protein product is CASSVKVGQTPSTRPQHF.